A selection of T cell receptor beta chains follows, all from one sample in a study of metastatic and nonmetastatic thyroid tumors. TCRdb recomputed clones from the PCR reads via MiXCR. The top ten clones hold roughly 3.7% of a sample with about 49,000 clones, approximately 22% of them seen once. Sequencing was carried out using blood. The receptors derive from a female donor with papillary thyroid cancer or a benign thyroid nodule (not recorded which). Some clones in this sample may be carry-over from other donors' samples. The CDR3 runs from the conserved cysteine through the conserved F or W. A D gene is named only where the DNA matches it firmly. Clone size is given for some rows only: seen once, a few or many times, or a class if the clone is expanded.

>TRBV20-1|.|many|TRBJ1-1
TGCAGTGCTAGAGGGCATTTCGAGACACCGAACACTGAAGCTTTCTTT
CSARGHFETPNTEAFF
>TRBV6-2/TRBV6-3|.|.|TRBJ1-2
TGTGCCAGCAGTTACTCGCATTATAACTATGGCTACACCTTC
CASSYSHYNYGYTF
>TRBV7-3|.|many|TRBJ2-2
TGTGCCAGCAGCTTAGGACTCTCGAACACCGGGGAGCTGTTTTTT
CASSLGLSNTGELFF
>TRBV7-2|.|.|TRBJ1-4
TGTGCCAGCCGCATGGAGGGAGTTTATGAAAAACTGTTTTTT
CASRMEGVYEKLFF
>TRBV28|.|.|TRBJ1-2
TGTGCCAGCAGCCCACTATGGTTTTCTGGCTACACCTTC
CASSPLWFSGYTF
>TRBV6-1|TRBD1|many|TRBJ2-7
TGTGCCAGCAAATCCTGGACAGGGACCTACGAGCAGTACTTC
CASKSWTGTYEQYF
>TRBV30|.|.|TRBJ1-6
TGTGCCTTGAGAGACTGGCGGATCCACTTT
CALRDWRIHF
>TRBV10-3|TRBD2|.|TRBJ2-1
TGTGCCATCAAATCCTCCGGGACACTTACTAGCGGAACCAATTTCAATGAGCAGTTCTTC
CAIKSSGTLTSGTNFNEQFF
>TRBV3-1|TRBD2|.|TRBJ2-1
TGTGCCAGCAGCCAAAGGAACGGGAGGGCTCGAGGCGAGCAGTTCTTC
CASSQRNGRARGEQFF
>TRBV9|.|.|TRBJ1-5
TGTGCCAGCAGCGCCGGGACGGGAGATCAGCCCCAGCATTTT
CASSAGTGDQPQHF
>TRBV27|TRBD2|many|TRBJ2-7
TGTGCCAGCAGTCTAAAAGGACTAGCGGGGTCCTACGAGCAGTACTTC
CASSLKGLAGSYEQYF
>TRBV4-1|.|many|TRBJ2-3
TGCGCCAGCAGCCAAGATTCGGCGAGTACTAGCACAGATACGCAGTATTTT
CASSQDSASTSTDTQYF
>TRBV3-1|.|many|TRBJ1-6
TGTGCCAGCAGCCAAGATTGGGGTGCGGACTCACCCCTCCACTTT
CASSQDWGADSPLHF
>TRBV3-1|.|many|TRBJ1-2
TGTGCCAGCAGCCCGGGGGGGGCTTCAGCTAACTATGGCTACACCTTC
CASSPGGASANYGYTF
>TRBV3-1|TRBD2|.|TRBJ2-3
TGTGCCAGCAGCCAAGAATTGACTAGCGGGGGGGGTGATACGCAGTATTTT
CASSQELTSGGGDTQYF
>TRBV12-3/TRBV12-4|.|many|TRBJ2-7
TGTGCCAGCAGTTTCTCTGGGGGATACGAGCAGTACTTC
CASSFSGGYEQYF
>TRBV12-3/TRBV12-4|TRBD1|many|TRBJ1-5
TGTGCCAGCAGTTTAGGAAGGGGGGACAGGGGCTCACCCAATCAGCCCCAGCATTTT
CASSLGRGDRGSPNQPQHF
>TRBV7-6|.|many|TRBJ1-1
TGTGCCAGCAGCTTAGACACTGAAGCTTTCTTT
CASSLDTEAFF
>TRBV3-1|.|many|TRBJ1-2
TGTGCCAGCAGCCAAGTTGGGAAGCAAAGGGTCTACACCTTC
CASSQVGKQRVYTF
>TRBV7-3|TRBD2|.|TRBJ2-1
TGTGCCAGCAGCTTAACTAGCGGGAGGGCCTACAATGAGCAGTTCTTC
CASSLTSGRAYNEQFF
>TRBV20-1|TRBD2|many|TRBJ2-3
TGCAGTGCTCCGAGGGGAGGGTCGGGAGATACGCAGTATTTT
CSAPRGGSGDTQYF
>TRBV24-1|.|many|TRBJ2-5
TGTGCCACCAGTGATTTGGAAGGGTGGCAGACCCAGTACTTC
CATSDLEGWQTQYF
>TRBV7-9|.|many|TRBJ2-7
TGTGCCAGCAGCCGTCTGGGCTACGAGCAGTACTTC
CASSRLGYEQYF
>TRBV5-6|.|many|TRBJ1-2
TGTGCCAGCAGCACGAACGGTGGTTATGGCTACACCTTC
CASSTNGGYGYTF
>TRBV5-1|.|many|TRBJ1-1
TGCGCCAGCAGCTTGGGTTCAGGGAACACTGAAGCTTTCTTT
CASSLGSGNTEAFF
>TRBV6-2/TRBV6-3|TRBD1|few|TRBJ1-1
TGTGCCAGCAACGACAGGGCTGAAGCTTTCTTT
CASNDRAEAFF
>TRBV20-1|.|many|TRBJ1-1
TGCAGCGTCGGGGGGAACACTGAAGCTTTCTTT
CSVGGNTEAFF
>TRBV4-1|.|many|TRBJ1-2
TGCGCCAGCAGCCAAGGCACTAATAACTATGGCTACACCTTC
CASSQGTNNYGYTF
>TRBV9|.|many|TRBJ2-1
TGTGCCAGCAGCGTAGAACCAGCGCAGAACAATGAGCAGTTCTTC
CASSVEPAQNNEQFF
>TRBV5-1|.|many|TRBJ2-7
TGCGCCAGCAGCTTGGCCTCTACAAGAAATGTCTACGAGCAGTACTTC
CASSLASTRNVYEQYF
>TRBV11-1|.|many|TRBJ2-2
TGTGCCAGCAGCTTAGATAGGTCTAGCGTAAACACCGGGGAGCTGTTTTTT
CASSLDRSSVNTGELFF
>TRBV30|.|many|TRBJ2-1
TGTGCCTGGACCAGGGACAATGAGCAGTTCTTC
CAWTRDNEQFF
>TRBV5-1|TRBD1|many|TRBJ1-1
TGCGCCAGCAGCTTACGGACAGGGAAGTTCGTGAACACTGAAGCTTTCTTT
CASSLRTGKFVNTEAFF
>TRBV14|.|many|TRBJ1-3
TGTGCCAGCAGCCAAGGCCTTTCTGGAAACACCATATATTTT
CASSQGLSGNTIYF
>TRBV5-1|.|many|TRBJ1-1
TGCGCCAGCAGCCAGTCTGACAAGAACACTGAAGCTTTCTTT
CASSQSDKNTEAFF
>TRBV27|.|.|TRBJ2-1
TGTGCCATCAGTCTCATGCGGGGAAAAGTGCAGTTCTTC
CAISLMRGKVQFF
>TRBV11-2|TRBD2|many|TRBJ2-5
TGTGCCAGCAGCTTAGATGGGGTGAGCGGGAGTGGTGAGACCCAGTACTTC
CASSLDGVSGSGETQYF
>TRBV6-1|.|.|TRBJ2-1
TGTGCCAGCAGTTTAGCAGCGGAAGTAAGTAATGAGCAGTTCTTC
CASSLAAEVSNEQFF
>TRBV5-4|.|many|TRBJ2-7
TGTGCCAGCAGCTCGGCTGGGGCGCACGAGCAGTACTTC
CASSSAGAHEQYF
>TRBV20-1|.|few|TRBJ1-2
TGCAGTGCTAGGGGCGTGTTAGGAGGCTACACCTTC
CSARGVLGGYTF
>TRBV18|TRBD1|many|TRBJ2-5
TGTGCCAGCTCACCTGACAGGGAAGAGACCCAGTACTTC
CASSPDREETQYF